A selection of T cell receptor beta chains follows, all from one sample in a study of metastatic and nonmetastatic thyroid tumors. TCRdb reanalyzed the PCR reads with MiXCR. The sample holds 35,000 to 40,000 clones, around 16% seen once. The sample was tumor tissue. These receptors originate from a female donor with papillary thyroid cancer or a benign thyroid nodule (not recorded which). Some clones in this sample may be carry-over from other donors' samples. Each CDR3 is given with its conserved first and last residue. The order of the fields is D gene, J gene, clone size, V gene, CDR3 protein, CDR3 DNA. A D gene is named only where the DNA matches it firmly. Clone sizes are given selectively: once, few, many, or a class where the clone is expanded.

.	TRBJ2-7	many	TRBV4-2	CASSQAGQVAYEQYF	TGTGCCAGCAGCCAAGCGGGTCAGGTGGCCTACGAGCAGTACTTC
.	TRBJ2-2	many	TRBV6-2/TRBV6-3	CASRSGFGELFF	TGTGCCAGCAGATCAGGGTTCGGGGAGCTGTTTTTT
.	TRBJ2-2	many	TRBV5-1	CASSLLMNTGELFF	TGCGCCAGCAGCTTGCTAATGAACACCGGGGAGCTGTTTTTT
TRBD1	TRBJ2-1	many	TRBV19	CASLAGMTGVQFF	TGTGCCAGCCTGGCGGGAATGACAGGGGTGCAGTTCTTC
.	TRBJ2-1	many	TRBV13	CASSPWAGGTSFGYNEQFF	TGTGCCAGCAGCCCGTGGGCTGGCGGAACCTCATTCGGCTACAATGAGCAGTTCTTC
.	TRBJ2-6	.	TRBV11-2	CASSLGPASSGANVLTF	TGTGCCAGCAGCTTGGGACCGGCGAGCTCTGGGGCCAACGTCCTGACTTTC
TRBD1	TRBJ2-2	many	TRBV4-2	CASSQGRTGNTGELFF	TGTGCCAGCAGCCAAGGGCGGACAGGGAACACCGGGGAGCTGTTTTTT
TRBD1	TRBJ2-1	.	TRBV11-2	CASSTDRARYYNEQFF	TGTGCCAGCAGCACAGACAGGGCTCGATACTACAATGAGCAGTTCTTC
.	TRBJ2-3	many	TRBV14	CASSRREFTDTQYF	TGTGCCAGCAGCCGTCGGGAGTTCACAGATACGCAGTATTTT
.	TRBJ1-6	many	TRBV20-1	CSTKKIGDSPLHF	TGCAGTACCAAGAAGATAGGGGATTCACCCCTCCACTTT
TRBD2	TRBJ2-7	many	TRBV7-9	CASSLGLAGDFGQYF	TGTGCCAGCAGCTTAGGGCTAGCGGGCGACTTCGGGCAGTACTTC
TRBD2	TRBJ2-7	.	TRBV5-1	CASSLGTLAGAEGEQHF	TGTGCCAGCAGCTTGGGAACACTAGCGGGAGCAGAGGGCGAGCAGCACTTC
.	TRBJ2-1	many	TRBV5-1	CASSLDSGTYYNEQFF	TGCGCCAGCAGCTTGGATTCAGGTACCTACTACAATGAGCAGTTCTTC
TRBD1	TRBJ1-5	many	TRBV13	CASSPGGSNQPQHF	TGTGCCAGCAGCCCAGGGGGTAGCAATCAGCCCCAGCATTTT
.	TRBJ1-1	many	TRBV28	CASSLNLEAFF	TGTGCCAGCAGTTTAAATCTTGAAGCTTTCTTT
TRBD1	TRBJ2-2	many	TRBV27	CASSRNNGTGVTGELFF	TGTGCCAGCAGCCGAAATAACGGGACAGGGGTAACCGGGGAGCTGTTTTTT
.	TRBJ2-3	many	TRBV20-1	CSASPDRSTDTQYF	TGCAGTGCTTCACCTGACAGGTCGACAGATACGCAGTATTTT
TRBD2	TRBJ2-1	many	TRBV20-1	CSARLAGASYNEQFF	TGCAGTGCTAGACTAGCGGGAGCTAGTTACAATGAGCAGTTCTTC
TRBD1	TRBJ1-2	.	TRBV11-2	CASSRMTGDGGYTF	TGTGCCAGCAGCCGAATGACAGGGGACGGTGGCTACACCTTC
.	TRBJ2-1	.	TRBV4-1	CASSQDGGVAYNEQFF	TGCGCCAGCAGCCAAGATGGAGGGGTCGCCTACAATGAGCAGTTCTTC
.	TRBJ1-5	many	TRBV20-1	CSASPAYSNQPQHF	TGCAGTGCTAGTCCAGCTTATAGCAATCAGCCCCAGCATTTT
.	TRBJ2-6	once	TRBV30	CAWSDPFGTSGANVLTF	TGTGCCTGGAGTGACCCTTTCGGTACCTCTGGGGCCAACGTCCTGACTTTC
.	TRBJ1-5	many	TRBV6-1	CASSWGGAGQPQHF	TGTGCCAGCAGTTGGGGGGGTGCCGGTCAGCCCCAGCATTTT
TRBD2	TRBJ2-1	many	TRBV7-2	CASSLAGLVGGEQFF	TGTGCCAGCAGCTTAGCGGGACTAGTGGGCGGGGAGCAGTTCTTC
.	TRBJ2-1	few	TRBV12-3/TRBV12-4	CASSSSVSSYNEQFF	TGTGCCAGCAGTTCTAGCGTTAGCTCCTACAATGAGCAGTTCTTC
.	TRBJ1-1	few	TRBV28	CASSFSTEALF	TGTGCCAGCAGTTTTTCCACTGAAGCTTTATTT
.	TRBJ2-7	many	TRBV29-1	CSTLGGTDSYEQYF	TGCAGCACCCTAGGCGGGACAGACTCCTACGAGCAGTACTTC
.	TRBJ2-2	many	TRBV12-3/TRBV12-4	CASSLGTLNTGELFF	TGTGCCAGCAGTTTGGGGACACTTAACACCGGGGAGCTGTTTTTT
.	TRBJ1-2	many	TRBV28	CASSFTDIPAYGYTF	TGTGCCAGCAGTTTCACCGACATCCCGGCCTATGGCTACACCTTC
.	TRBJ1-1	many	TRBV5-4	CASSSVLTSGNTEAFF	TGTGCCAGCAGCTCTGTATTAACCAGCGGGAACACTGAAGCTTTCTTT
.	TRBJ2-3	many	TRBV30	CAWSPWGTGGPRDTQYF	TGTGCCTGGAGTCCGTGGGGCACAGGAGGGCCCCGGGATACGCAGTATTTT
TRBD2	TRBJ2-7	many	TRBV20-1	CSARVIRTSGREHEQYF	TGCAGTGCTAGAGTTATCCGGACTAGCGGGAGAGAGCACGAGCAGTACTTC
.	TRBJ2-7	.	TRBV11-3	CASSTSSTGKCYEQYF	TGTGCCAGCAGCACCAGCAGTACAGGGAAATGCTACGAGCAGTACTTC
TRBD1	TRBJ2-3	many	TRBV20-1	CSARWDRGFYTDTQYF	TGCAGTGCTAGGTGGGACAGGGGATTTTACACAGATACGCAGTATTTT
.	TRBJ2-2	many	TRBV11-1	CASIDRRTANTGELFF	TGTGCCAGCATCGACAGACGGACAGCGAACACCGGGGAGCTGTTTTTT
.	TRBJ2-1	few	TRBV19	CASITSVLAGVEQFF	TGTGCCAGTATTACCTCAGTACTAGCAGGGGTTGAGCAGTTCTTC
.	TRBJ1-5	few	TRBV7-3	CASSFTILAGNKRSSNQPQHF	TGTGCCAGCAGCTTCACTATTCTGGCGGGAAACAAACGAAGTAGCAATCAGCCCCAGCATTTT
.	TRBJ1-2	.	TRBV16	CASSQWVQPSNYGYTF	TGTGCCAGCAGCCAATGGGTCCAGCCCTCTAACTATGGCTACACCTTC
TRBD2	TRBJ2-1	few	TRBV4-1	CASSQVRASTSGGDEQFF	TGCGCCAGCAGCCAAGTTCGTGCTTCGACTAGCGGGGGGGATGAGCAGTTCTTC
.	TRBJ1-1	many	TRBV18	CASSPRRTAEAFF	TGTGCCAGCTCCCCACGTCGGACAGCCGAAGCTTTCTTT
TRBD2	TRBJ2-5	many	TRBV10-3	CAISGGPGGGRETQYF	TGTGCCATCAGTGGGGGCCCGGGCGGGGGGCGAGAGACCCAGTACTTC
.	TRBJ1-2	.	TRBV12-3/TRBV12-4	CASTPRGEGYTF	TGTGCCAGCACCCCCCGGGGTGAGGGCTACACCTTC
TRBD2	TRBJ2-1	.	TRBV5-4	CASSLGGGHNEQFF	TGTGCCAGCAGCTTGGGGGGGGGACACAATGAGCAGTTCTTC
.	TRBJ2-5	.	TRBV11-2	CASSFGVGETQYF	TGTGCCAGCAGCTTTGGGGTGGGAGAGACCCAGTACTTC
.	TRBJ1-1	.	TRBV4-1	CASSPSRDSGGAFF	TGCGCCAGCAGCCCGTCCCGTGACTCCGGGGGAGCTTTCTTT
TRBD1	TRBJ1-1	many	TRBV11-2	CASRPGGSVRTEAFF	TGTGCCAGCAGACCAGGGGGGTCGGTACGGACTGAAGCTTTCTTT
TRBD2	TRBJ2-1	many	TRBV6-1	CASSHTSGSFNEQFF	TGTGCCAGCAGTCACACTAGCGGGAGTTTTAATGAGCAGTTCTTC
.	TRBJ1-4	many	TRBV12-3/TRBV12-4	CASSLQGEVEKLFF	TGTGCCAGCAGTTTACAGGGTGAAGTAGAAAAACTGTTTTTT
TRBD2	TRBJ2-3	once	TRBV5-1	CASSLEPVLAGADTQYF	TGCGCCAGCAGCTTGGAACCGGTACTAGCGGGAGCAGACACGCAGTATTTT
.	TRBJ1-2	many	TRBV20-1	CSAGGEDYGYTF	TGCAGTGCTGGGGGGGAGGACTATGGCTACACCTTC
TRBD1	TRBJ2-3	.	TRBV5-1	CASSATGTGSTDTQYF	TGCGCCAGCAGCGCGACCGGGACAGGGAGCACAGATACGCAGTATTTT
.	TRBJ2-2	many	TRBV6-1	CASSRGTLNTGELFF	TGTGCCAGCAGTAGGGGGACTTTGAACACCGGGGAGCTGTTTTTT
.	TRBJ2-5	many	TRBV11-2	CATRQGRFQETQYF	TGTGCCACAAGGCAGGGGCGATTCCAAGAGACCCAGTACTTC
TRBD2	TRBJ2-7	many	TRBV20-1	CSAPLLTSVLYEQYF	TGCAGTGCCCCACTACTTACTAGCGTTCTCTACGAGCAGTACTTC
.	TRBJ2-5	.	TRBV9	CASSVLADPQETQYF	TGTGCCAGCAGCGTTTTAGCGGACCCCCAAGAGACCCAGTACTTC
.	TRBJ1-2	many	TRBV18	CASSPAGGFGYTF	TGTGCCAGCTCACCGGCTGGGGGCTTTGGCTACACCTTC
TRBD1	TRBJ2-3	many	TRBV5-1	CASSPDRHGDTQYF	TGCGCCAGCAGCCCGGACAGGCATGGAGATACGCAGTATTTT
.	TRBJ1-1	many	TRBV5-6	CASSLPGTEAFF	TGTGCCAGCAGCTTGCCAGGGACTGAAGCTTTCTTT
.	TRBJ2-7	.	TRBV20-1	CSTPDGVDYEQYF	TGCAGTACCCCCGACGGGGTCGACTACGAGCAGTACTTC
TRBD2	TRBJ2-7	many	TRBV12-3/TRBV12-4	CASSPSGIIYEQYF	TGTGCCAGCAGCCCTAGCGGGATCATCTACGAGCAGTACTTC